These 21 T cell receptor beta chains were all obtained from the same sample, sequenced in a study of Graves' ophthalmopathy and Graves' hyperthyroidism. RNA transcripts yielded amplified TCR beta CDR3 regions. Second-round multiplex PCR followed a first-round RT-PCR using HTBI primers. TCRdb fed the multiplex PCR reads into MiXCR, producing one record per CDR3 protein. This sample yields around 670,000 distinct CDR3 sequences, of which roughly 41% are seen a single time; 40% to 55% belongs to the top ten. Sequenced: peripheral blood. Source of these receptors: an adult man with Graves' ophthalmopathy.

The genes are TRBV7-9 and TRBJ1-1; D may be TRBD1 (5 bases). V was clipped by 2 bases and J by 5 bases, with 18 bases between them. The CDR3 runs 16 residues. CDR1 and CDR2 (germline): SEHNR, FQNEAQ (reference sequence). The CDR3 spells CASSLIAGAEETEAFF. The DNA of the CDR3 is TGTGCCAGCAGCTTAATAGCCGGGGCTGAGGAAACTGAAGCTTTCTTT.

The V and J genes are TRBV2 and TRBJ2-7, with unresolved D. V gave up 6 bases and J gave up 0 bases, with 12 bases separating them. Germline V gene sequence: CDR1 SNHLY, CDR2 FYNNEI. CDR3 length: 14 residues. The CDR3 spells CASSQDLISYEQYF. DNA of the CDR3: TGTGCCAGCAGCCAAGATCTCATCTCCTACGAGCAGTACTTC. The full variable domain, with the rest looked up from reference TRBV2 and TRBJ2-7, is EPEVTQTPSHQVTQMGQEVILRCVPISNHLYFYWYRQILGQKVEFLVSFYNNEISEKSEIFDDQFSVERPDGSNFTLKIRSTKLEDSAMYFCASSQDLISYEQYFGPGTRLTVT.

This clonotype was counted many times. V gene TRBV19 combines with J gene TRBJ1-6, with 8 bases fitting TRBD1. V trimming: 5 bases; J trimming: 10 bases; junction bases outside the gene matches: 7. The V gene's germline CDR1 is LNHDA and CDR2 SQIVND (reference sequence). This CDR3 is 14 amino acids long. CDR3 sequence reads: CASSADRVDSPLHF. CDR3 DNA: TGTGCCAGTAGTGCGGACAGGGTCGACTCACCCCTCCACTTT.

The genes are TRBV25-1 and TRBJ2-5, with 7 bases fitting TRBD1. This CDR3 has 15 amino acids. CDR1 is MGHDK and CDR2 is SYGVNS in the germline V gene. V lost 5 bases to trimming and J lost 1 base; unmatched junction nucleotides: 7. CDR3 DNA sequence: TGTGCCAGCAGTCGGAAACAGGGGACCCAAGAGACCCAGTACTTC. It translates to CASSRKQGTQETQYF.

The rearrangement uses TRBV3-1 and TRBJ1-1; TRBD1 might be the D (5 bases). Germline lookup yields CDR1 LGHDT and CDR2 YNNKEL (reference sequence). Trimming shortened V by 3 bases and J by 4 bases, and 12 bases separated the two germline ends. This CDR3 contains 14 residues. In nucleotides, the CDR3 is TGTGCCAGCAGCCAGGGACCCCAGGGCACTGAAGCTTTCTTT. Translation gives CASSQGPQGTEAFF. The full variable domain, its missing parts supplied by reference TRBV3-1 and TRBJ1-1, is DTAVSQTPKYLVTQMGNDKSIKCEQNLGHDTMYWYKQDSKKFLKIMFSYNNKELIINETVPNRFSPKSPDKAHLNLHINSLELGDSAVYFCASSQGPQGTEAFFGQGTRLTVV.

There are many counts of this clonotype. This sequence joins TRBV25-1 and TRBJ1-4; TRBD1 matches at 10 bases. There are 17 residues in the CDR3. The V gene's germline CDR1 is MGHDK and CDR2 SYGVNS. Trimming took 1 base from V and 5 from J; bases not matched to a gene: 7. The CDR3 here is CASSELGTGVRNEKLFF. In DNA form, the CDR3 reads TGTGCCAGCAGTGAATTGGGGACAGGGGTCCGAAATGAAAAACTGTTTTTT.

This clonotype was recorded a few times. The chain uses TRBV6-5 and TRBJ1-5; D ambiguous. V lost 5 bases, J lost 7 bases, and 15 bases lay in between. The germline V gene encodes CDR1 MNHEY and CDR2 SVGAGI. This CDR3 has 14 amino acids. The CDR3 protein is CASSPVKRGQPQHF. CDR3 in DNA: TGTGCCAGCAGTCCGGTTAAGAGAGGGCAGCCCCAGCATTTT.

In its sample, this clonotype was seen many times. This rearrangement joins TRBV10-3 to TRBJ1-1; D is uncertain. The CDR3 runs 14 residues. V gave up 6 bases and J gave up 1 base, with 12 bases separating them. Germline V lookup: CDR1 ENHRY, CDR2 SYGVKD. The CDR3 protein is CAIRDGLANTEAFF. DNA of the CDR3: TGTGCCATCAGGGACGGACTAGCGAACACTGAAGCTTTCTTT.

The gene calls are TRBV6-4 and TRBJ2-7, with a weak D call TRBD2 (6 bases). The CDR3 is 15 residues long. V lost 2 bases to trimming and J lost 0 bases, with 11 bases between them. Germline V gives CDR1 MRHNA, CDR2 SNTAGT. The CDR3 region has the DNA TGTGCCAGCAGTGACGGGACTGACCTCTCCTACGAGCAGTACTTC. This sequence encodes CASSDGTDLSYEQYF.

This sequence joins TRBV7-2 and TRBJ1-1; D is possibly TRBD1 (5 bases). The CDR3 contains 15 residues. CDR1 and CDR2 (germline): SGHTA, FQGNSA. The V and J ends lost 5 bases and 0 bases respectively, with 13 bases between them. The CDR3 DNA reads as TGTGCCAGCAGCCCGGAGGCAGGGTTGAACACTGAAGCTTTCTTT. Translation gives CASSPEAGLNTEAFF.

The CDR3 reads CASSANSGNTIYF. Here the CDR3 DNA reads TGTGCCAGCAGTGCTAACTCTGGAAACACCATATATTTT. The chain uses TRBV25-1 and TRBJ1-3; the D is unclear. The CDR3 has 13 residues. V gave up 4 bases and J gave up 0 bases, with 4 bases separating them. From germline, CDR1 is MGHDK and CDR2 SYGVNS.

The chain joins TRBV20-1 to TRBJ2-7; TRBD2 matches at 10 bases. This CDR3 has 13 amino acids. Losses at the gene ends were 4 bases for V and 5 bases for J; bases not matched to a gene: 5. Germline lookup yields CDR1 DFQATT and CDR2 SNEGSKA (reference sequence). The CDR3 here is CSAISGRVDEQYF. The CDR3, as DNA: TGCAGTGCTATCAGCGGGAGGGTCGACGAGCAGTACTTC.

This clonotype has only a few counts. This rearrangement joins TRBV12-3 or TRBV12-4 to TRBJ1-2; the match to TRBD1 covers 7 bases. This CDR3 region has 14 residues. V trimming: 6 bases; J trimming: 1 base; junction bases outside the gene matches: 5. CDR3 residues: CASRTGASNYGYTF. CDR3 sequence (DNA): TGTGCCAGCAGAACAGGGGCAAGTAACTATGGCTACACCTTC.

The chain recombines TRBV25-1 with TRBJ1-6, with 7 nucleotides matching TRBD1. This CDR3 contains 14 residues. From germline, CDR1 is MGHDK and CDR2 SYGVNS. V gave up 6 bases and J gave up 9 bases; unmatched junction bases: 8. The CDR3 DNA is TGTGCCAGCAGCCAGGGGGGTAAGAGTTCACCCCTCCACTTT. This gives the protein CASSQGGKSSPLHF.

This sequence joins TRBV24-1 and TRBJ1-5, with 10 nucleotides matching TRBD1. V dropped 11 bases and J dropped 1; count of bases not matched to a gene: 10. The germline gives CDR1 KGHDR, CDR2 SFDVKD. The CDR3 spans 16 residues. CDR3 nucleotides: TGTGCCAGCAGGAGGGGGGACAGGGGAAGCAATCAGCCCCAGCATTTT. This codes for CASRRGDRGSNQPQHF.

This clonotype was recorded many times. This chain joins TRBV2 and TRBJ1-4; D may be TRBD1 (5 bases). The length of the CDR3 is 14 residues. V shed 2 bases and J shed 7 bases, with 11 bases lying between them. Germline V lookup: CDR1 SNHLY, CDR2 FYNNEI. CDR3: CASSETRGGEKLFF. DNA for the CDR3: TGTGCCAGCAGTGAAACGCGGGGCGGTGAAAAACTGTTTTTT.

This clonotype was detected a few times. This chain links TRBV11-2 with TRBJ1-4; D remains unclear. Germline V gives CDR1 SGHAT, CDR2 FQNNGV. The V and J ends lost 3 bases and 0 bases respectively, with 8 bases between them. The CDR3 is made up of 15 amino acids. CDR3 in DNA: TGTGCCAGCAGCTTTTCCTACGCAACTAATGAAAAACTGTTTTTT. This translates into CASSFSYATNEKLFF.

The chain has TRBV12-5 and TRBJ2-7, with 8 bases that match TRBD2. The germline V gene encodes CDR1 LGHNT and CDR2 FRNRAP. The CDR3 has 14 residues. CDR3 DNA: TGTGCCAGCAGCCCCCCCCCCCGGGGGGGCGAGCAGTACTTC. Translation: CASSPPPRGGEQYF. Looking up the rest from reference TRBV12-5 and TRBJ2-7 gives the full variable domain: DARVTQTPRHKVTEMGQEVTMRCQPILGHNTVFWYRQTMMQGLELLAYFRNRAPLDDSGMPKDRFSAEMPDATLATLKIQPSEPRDSAVYFCASSPPPRGGEQYFGPGTRLTVT.

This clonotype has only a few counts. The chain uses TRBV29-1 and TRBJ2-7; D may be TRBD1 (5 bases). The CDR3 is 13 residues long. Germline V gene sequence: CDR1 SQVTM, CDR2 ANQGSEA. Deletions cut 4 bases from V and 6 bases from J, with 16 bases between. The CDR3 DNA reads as TGCAGCGTTGGATTGGACACTGGCTCCGAGCAGTACTTC. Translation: CSVGLDTGSEQYF.

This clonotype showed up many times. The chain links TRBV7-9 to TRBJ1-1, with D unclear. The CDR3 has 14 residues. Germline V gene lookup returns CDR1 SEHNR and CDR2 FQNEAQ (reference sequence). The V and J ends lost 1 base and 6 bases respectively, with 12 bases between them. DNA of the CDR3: TGTGCCAGCAGCTTAGGAGACGAGTGGGCTGAAGCTTTCTTT. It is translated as CASSLGDEWAEAFF.

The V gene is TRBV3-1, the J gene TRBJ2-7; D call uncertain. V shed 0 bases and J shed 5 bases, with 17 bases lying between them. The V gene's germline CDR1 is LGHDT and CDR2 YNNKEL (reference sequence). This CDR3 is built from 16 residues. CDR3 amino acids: CASSQDEAKTLDEQYF. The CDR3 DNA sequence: TGTGCCAGCAGCCAAGATGAGGCCAAGACCTTAGACGAGCAGTACTTC.